This T cell receptor beta chain derives from a study of cytomegalovirus exposure and HLA in healthy donors. Amplification used 60 Vbeta primers and 13 Jbeta primers. TCRdb's table, derived via immunoSEQ multiplex PCR, lists solely in-frame clones and lacks some. In the table there are about 140,000 clones, more than 60% of which are singletons. General study findings and limits: A later analysis linked a missense DCLRE1C variant to TCR beta V- and J-gene trimming. HLA restriction was apparent for most CMV-associated TCR beta chains in a later analysis. TCR beta chains numbering more than 150 were designated cytomegalovirus-associated. Rarity held for most TCR sequences, but there were some public TCRs that occurred in many donors.

This clone was detected only once. Its antigen is still unknown. Sequenced input: PBMCs. The sequence came from a female donor in good health and CMV-seronegative.

The CDR3 DNA follows: TGCGCCAGCAGTGAGTCGGGAATAGGGGGCCTTGCCAAAAACATTCAGTACTTC. It codes for CASSESGIGGLAKNIQYF. This rearrangement joins TRBV10-1 to TRBJ2-4, with 7 nucleotides matching TRBD1. The V and J ends lost 0 bases and 1 base, in that order; junction bases with no gene match: 9. The CDR3 sequence is 18 residues long. Per germline, CDR1 WNHNN and CDR2 SYGVQD (reference sequence).